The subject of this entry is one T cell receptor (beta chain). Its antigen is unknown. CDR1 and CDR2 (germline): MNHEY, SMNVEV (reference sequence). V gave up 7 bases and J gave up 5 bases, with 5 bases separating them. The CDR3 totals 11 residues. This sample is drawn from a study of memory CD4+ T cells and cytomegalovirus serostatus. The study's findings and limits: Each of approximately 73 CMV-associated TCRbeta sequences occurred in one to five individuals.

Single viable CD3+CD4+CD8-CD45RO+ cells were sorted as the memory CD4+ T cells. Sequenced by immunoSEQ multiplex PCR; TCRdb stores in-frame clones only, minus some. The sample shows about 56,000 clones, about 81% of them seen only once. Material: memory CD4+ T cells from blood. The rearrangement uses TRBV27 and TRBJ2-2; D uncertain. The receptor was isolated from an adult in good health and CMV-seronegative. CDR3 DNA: TGTGCCAGCAAACTGACCGGGGAGCTGTTTTTT. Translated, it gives CASKLTGELFF.